Described below is a single T cell receptor (beta chain) sequence and its context. The target antigen is unknown. Random hexamers were used to reverse transcribe about 0.5 to 1 ug of RNA. Multiplex PCR with immunoSEQ amplified the TCR beta CDR3 across 54 Vbeta and 13 Jbeta. TCRdb reanalysed the immunoSEQ multiplex PCR reads using MiXCR and keeps one entry per CDR3 protein. The sample yields approximately 280,000 distinct CDR3 sequences, approximately 85% seen once. These data originate in a study of CD8 T cells in Susac syndrome. Study-level findings and limits: It was acknowledged by the study that relatively few individuals were included in its TCR sequencing and HLA analysis.

V was pared by 4 bases and J by 5 bases, with 16 bases between. Germline V gives CDR1 SNHLY, CDR2 FYNNEI. The CDR3 consists of 15 residues. Sequencing targeted TCR beta in blood CD8+ and CD4+ T cells. The study used treatment-naive patients who had stable or active relapsing-remitting disease as multiple sclerosis controls. The chain employs TRBV2 and TRBJ2-3; D possibly uses TRBD1 or TRBD2 (6 bases each). What was sequenced was CD8+ T cells from PBMCs. This TCR was recovered from a human donor with multiple sclerosis. CDR3 region: CASSGSPRGGDTQYF. CDR3 DNA sequence: TGTGCCAGCAGTGGCTCGCCCAGGGGAGGAGATACGCAGTATTTT.